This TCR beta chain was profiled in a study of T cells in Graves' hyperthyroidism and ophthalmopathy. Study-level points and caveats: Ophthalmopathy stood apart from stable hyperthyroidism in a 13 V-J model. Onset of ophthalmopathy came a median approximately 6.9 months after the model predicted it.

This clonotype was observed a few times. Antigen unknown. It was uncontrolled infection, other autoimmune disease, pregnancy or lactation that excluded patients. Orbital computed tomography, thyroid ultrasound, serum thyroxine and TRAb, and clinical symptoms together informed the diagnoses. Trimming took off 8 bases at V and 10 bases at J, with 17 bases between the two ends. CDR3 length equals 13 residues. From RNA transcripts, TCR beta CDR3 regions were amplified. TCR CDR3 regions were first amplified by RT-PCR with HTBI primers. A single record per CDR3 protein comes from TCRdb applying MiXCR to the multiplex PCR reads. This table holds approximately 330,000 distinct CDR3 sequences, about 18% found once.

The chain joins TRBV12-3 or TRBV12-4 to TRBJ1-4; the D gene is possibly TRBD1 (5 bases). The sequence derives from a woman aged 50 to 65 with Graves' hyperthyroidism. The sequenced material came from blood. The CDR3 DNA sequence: TGTGCCAGCGCGGACCACTCTGGGGGAAAACTGTTTTTT. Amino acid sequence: CASADHSGGKLFF.